This T cell receptor beta chain was captured in a study of cytomegalovirus exposure and HLA in healthy donors. Study-wide context: The study's early data release held about 85 million unique TCRs from HLA-typed donors. Genotyping of under 500 donors showed that over 65% belonged to the Caucasian-associated ancestry cluster. Study-wide results and limits: A likely sequencing artifact accounted for one observed cluster of highly shared sequence variants.

60 Vbeta and 13 Jbeta primers were used in PCR. TCRdb's copy holds only in-frame clones and misses some; the assay was immunoSEQ multiplex PCR. This table holds tens of thousands of clones, roughly 80% found once. The CDR3 sequence is 14 residues long. V lost 8 bases and J lost 4, with 17 bases in between. To note about this clone: Antigen unknown.

This chain joins TRBV23-1 and TRBJ1-2; D may be TRBD1 (5 bases). TRBV23-1 is designated an ORF whose function remains uncertain. The TCR originated in a woman aged 40 to 55 in good health and CMV-seropositive. The source material was PBMCs. The CDR3 protein is CASGLDKSFYGYTF. The CDR3, as DNA: TGCGCCAGCGGGTTGGACAAGTCCTTCTATGGCTACACCTTC.